These T cell receptor beta chains were read from a single sample in a study of T cells in Graves' hyperthyroidism and ophthalmopathy. TCRdb reanalysed the multiplex PCR reads using MiXCR and keeps one entry per CDR3 protein. The sample has a few hundred thousand distinct CDR3 sequences; approximately 44% are singletons. The sequencing input was peripheral blood or thyroid tissue (not recorded which). The receptor set was obtained from a woman younger than 35 with Graves' hyperthyroidism. The CDR3 runs from the conserved cysteine through the conserved F or W. The D gene is left open where the match is weak. Rows give clone size only sometimes, using once, few, many, or a class for an expanded clone.

D gene: TRBD1; V gene: TRBV29-1; CDR3 length: 12; J gene: TRBJ2-7; clone size: many; CDR3 protein: CSVTGVFYEQYF; CDR3 DNA: TGCAGCGTAACAGGGGTTTTCTACGAGCAGTACTTC
D gene: .; V gene: TRBV20-1; CDR3 length: 17; J gene: TRBJ2-6; clone size: many; CDR3 protein: CSARESSFHSGANVLTF; CDR3 DNA: TGCAGTGCTAGAGAGTCTAGTTTCCACTCTGGGGCCAACGTCCTGACTTTC
D gene: TRBD1; V gene: TRBV7-2; CDR3 length: 14; J gene: TRBJ2-7; clone size: many; CDR3 protein: CASSLGQGSNEQYF; CDR3 DNA: TGTGCCAGCAGCTTAGGACAGGGATCGAACGAGCAGTACTTC
D gene: .; V gene: TRBV12-3/TRBV12-4; CDR3 length: 15; J gene: TRBJ2-7; clone size: few; CDR3 protein: CASSGLGGGPGEQYF; CDR3 DNA: TGTGCCAGCAGTGGACTGGGGGGGGGCCCGGGAGAGCAGTACTTC
D gene: TRBD2; V gene: TRBV5-4; CDR3 length: 15; J gene: TRBJ2-7; clone size: .; CDR3 protein: CASTFRTSGSYEQYF; CDR3 DNA: TGTGCCAGCACCTTCCGGACTAGCGGGAGTTACGAGCAGTACTTC
D gene: TRBD1; V gene: TRBV20-1; CDR3 length: 15; J gene: TRBJ2-2; clone size: .; CDR3 protein: CSARGQGLNTGELFF; CDR3 DNA: TGCAGTGCTAGGGGACAGGGGTTGAACACCGGGGAGCTGTTTTTT
D gene: .; V gene: TRBV5-8; CDR3 length: 13; J gene: TRBJ2-5; clone size: many; CDR3 protein: CASSVDRRETQYF; CDR3 DNA: TGTGCCAGCAGCGTCGACAGGCGAGAGACCCAGTACTTC
D gene: .; V gene: TRBV28; CDR3 length: 15; J gene: TRBJ1-1; clone size: many; CDR3 protein: CASSRPGTANTEAFF; CDR3 DNA: TGTGCCAGCAGCCGACCCGGGACGGCGAACACTGAAGCTTTCTTT
D gene: .; V gene: TRBV9; CDR3 length: 13; J gene: TRBJ1-1; clone size: few; CDR3 protein: CASSGGVTTEAFF; CDR3 DNA: TGTGCCAGCAGCGGAGGTGTAACAACTGAAGCTTTCTTT
D gene: TRBD2; V gene: TRBV11-2; CDR3 length: 16; J gene: TRBJ2-5; clone size: many; CDR3 protein: CASSLVGSSGGETQYF; CDR3 DNA: TGTGCCAGCAGCTTAGTTGGGTCTAGCGGGGGAGAGACCCAGTACTTC
D gene: .; V gene: TRBV29-1; CDR3 length: 12; J gene: TRBJ1-1; clone size: .; CDR3 protein: CNFTTGNTEAFF; CDR3 DNA: TGCAACTTCACGACAGGAAACACTGAAGCTTTCTTT
D gene: .; V gene: TRBV7-9; CDR3 length: 16; J gene: TRBJ1-2; clone size: .; CDR3 protein: CAGSLPTAHLGYGYTF; CDR3 DNA: TGTGCCGGCAGCCTACCGACAGCCCACCTCGGCTATGGCTACACCTTC
D gene: .; V gene: TRBV4-2; CDR3 length: 12; J gene: TRBJ1-5; clone size: .; CDR3 protein: CASSYGILPQHF; CDR3 DNA: TGTGCCAGCAGCTATGGGATCCTGCCCCAGCATTTT